This entry describes one TCR beta chain. The antigen remains unidentified. V was shortened by 1 base and J by 5 bases, with 10 bases between the two germline ends. CDR3 length: 14 amino acids. Germline lookup yields CDR1 MNHEY and CDR2 SMNVEV (reference sequence). Construction of the TCRbeta library involved unique molecular identifiers. Via MiXCR, TCRdb re-called the PCR reads, giving one row per CDR3 protein. The sample shows under 100,000 distinct CDR3 sequences, 15% to 18% of them seen only once. The sample belongs to a study of T-cell reconstitution after alpha-beta-depleted transplantation in children. Study results and limitations: Surviving recipient cells, namely T cells and thymic progenitors, were the source of high day-60 TCRbeta diversity in some patients. Expanded graft clones, several hundred of them, were reportedly the source of alpha-beta T cells about two months after transplant. Newly produced T cells mostly provided counts and TCRbeta diversity after one year, as hyperexpanded clones declined.

The material was PBMCs, mostly from graft donor cells, obtained 180 days after TCRalphabeta/CD19-depleted stem cell transplant. The chain has TRBV27 and TRBJ2-3; D is uncertain. This receptor was taken from a male patient between 2 and 15 years old who had a stem cell transplant for acute lymphoblastic leukemia, so the T cells may come from the graft donor. Here the CDR3 DNA reads TGTGCCAGCAGTTTATTGGGTAACCAAGATACGCAGTATTTT. It encodes CASSLLGNQDTQYF.